This is a list of T cell receptor beta chains from one sample in a study of T cell responses to AZD1222 COVID-19 vaccine. Data came from immunoSEQ multiplex PCR; TCRdb stores just in-frame clones and leaves some out. The sample lists about 150,000 clones, about 91% occurring once. The sequences come from peripheral blood, collected on day 0 of MenACWY control vaccination. These TCRs come from an adult in good health. Each CDR3 is given with its conserved first and last residue. Each record gives: D gene, V gene, J gene, clone size, CDR3 DNA, CDR3 protein. D genes are given only for firm matches. Size is stated for part of the rows, as once, few or many counts, or as a class when the clone is expanded.

NA,TRBV28,TRBJ2-5,NA,TGTGCCAGCAGTTTACTCGGTACGGAGACCCAGTACTTC,CASSLLGTETQYF
TRBD1,TRBV19,TRBJ2-7,NA,TGTGCCAGTAGTAGGGACAGGTTGAGCTACGAGCAGTACTTC,CASSRDRLSYEQYF
TRBD2,TRBV4-3,TRBJ2-1,NA,TGCGCCAGCAGCCAAGATCCCAGGACTAGCAATGAGCAGTTCTTC,CASSQDPRTSNEQFF
NA,TRBV7-2,TRBJ1-2,NA,TGTGCCAGCAGCTTACTGGGGCGCTCTGGCTACACCTTC,CASSLLGRSGYTF
TRBD2,TRBV28,TRBJ2-7,NA,TGTGCCAGCAGTCCCCTGGGCGGGAGGGCCTACGAGCAGTACTTC,CASSPLGGRAYEQYF
NA,TRBV5-1,TRBJ2-7,NA,TGCGCCAGCAGCTTGGCCGGGGAGACCTACGAGCAGTACTTC,CASSLAGETYEQYF
NA,TRBV11-2,TRBJ1-2,NA,TGTGCCAGCAGCCGACGACAAAATGGCTACACCTTC,CASSRRQNGYTF
TRBD1,TRBV7-8,TRBJ1-1,NA,TGTGCCAGCAGCGCCCTGACAGGGGGCGGCACTGAAGCTTTCTTT,CASSALTGGGTEAFF
NA,TRBV10-3,TRBJ2-5,NA,TGTGCCATCAGTGAGTCGGAGGAGACCCAGTACTTC,CAISESEETQYF
NA,TRBV7-2,TRBJ2-5,NA,TGTGCCAGCAGCTCGCAAGAGACCCAGTACTTC,CASSSQETQYF
NA,TRBV19,TRBJ2-2,NA,TGTTCCAGTAGTATAGTCGCCCTCGCCTCCGGGGAGCTGTTTTTT,CSSSIVALASGELFF
TRBD1,TRBV6-6,TRBJ1-3,few,TGTGCCAGCAGTCCCAATCCCACACAGGGGGCAGGAAACACCATATATTTT,CASSPNPTQGAGNTIYF
TRBD1,TRBV24-1,TRBJ2-1,NA,TGTGCCACCAGTGATTTGCGGCAGGGGGCGGATGAGCAGTTCTTC,CATSDLRQGADEQFF
NA,TRBV5-4,TRBJ2-7,NA,TGTGCCAGCAGCTTTATAGGCTCCGAGCAGTACTTC,CASSFIGSEQYF
NA,TRBV6-5,TRBJ1-3,NA,TGTGCCAGCGCAAAGGGGAGTATGTCTGGAAACACCATATATTTT,CASAKGSMSGNTIYF
NA,TRBV2,TRBJ2-7,NA,TGTGCCAGCACCCTTTTACAAGTTTCCTACGAGCAGTACTTC,CASTLLQVSYEQYF
NA,TRBV29-1,TRBJ1-4,NA,TGCAGCGTTGGGACGGGAGCGACTAATGAAAAACTGTTTTTT,CSVGTGATNEKLFF
TRBD2,TRBV4-3,TRBJ2-5,once,TGCGCCAGCAGCCTCGGCGGGGGAGAGTCGACCCAGTACTTC,CASSLGGGESTQYF
TRBD1,TRBV9,TRBJ1-2,NA,TGTGCCAGCAGCGTAGCAGGGGGCGACTATGGCTACACCTTC,CASSVAGGDYGYTF
NA,TRBV18,TRBJ1-6,NA,TGTGCCAGCTCACCGTACGCATCCCAATCACCCCTCCACTTT,CASSPYASQSPLHF
TRBD1,TRBV6-6,TRBJ1-1,NA,TGTGCCAGCAGTTCCCAGGACAGGGCGAGAACTGAAGCTTTCTTT,CASSSQDRARTEAFF
NA,TRBV7-2,TRBJ1-1,once,TGTGCCAGCAGCTTAGTTGGTGGGAACACTGAAGCTTTCTTT,CASSLVGGNTEAFF
TRBD1,TRBV7-2,TRBJ2-5,NA,TGTGCCAGCAGCTTGGGACAGGGGGAGACCCAGTACTTC,CASSLGQGETQYF
NA,TRBV4-1,TRBJ1-3,NA,TGCGCCAGCAGCCAAGTTTTCCCGGTAAGCTCTGGAAACACCATATATTTT,CASSQVFPVSSGNTIYF
NA,TRBV19,TRBJ1-5,NA,TGTGCCAGTAGTGGCACAGCCAGCAATCAGCCCCAGCATTTT,CASSGTASNQPQHF
NA,TRBV7-2,TRBJ2-7,NA,TGTGCCAGCAGCTTAGTCTACGAGCAGTACTTC,CASSLVYEQYF
TRBD1,TRBV27,TRBJ2-5,NA,TGTGCCAGCAGTCCTCGGGACAGGGGTATAGAGACCCAGTACTTC,CASSPRDRGIETQYF
TRBD1,TRBV2,TRBJ2-1,NA,TGTGCCAGCAGAATCGGACAGGCCTCCTACAATGAGCAGTTCTTC,CASRIGQASYNEQFF
TRBD1,TRBV28,TRBJ1-5,NA,TGTGCCAGCAGTTTCGGTCGCTGGGACAGGGAGGTTCAGCCCCAGCATTTT,CASSFGRWDREVQPQHF
NA,TRBV6-5,TRBJ2-5,NA,TGTGCCAGCAGTTACCCGGAAGAGACCCAGTACTTC,CASSYPEETQYF
TRBD1,TRBV6-5,TRBJ1-4,once,TGTGCCAGCAGTTACTCATCCACAGGGGGGGAAAAACTGTTTTTT,CASSYSSTGGEKLFF
TRBD2,TRBV7-9,TRBJ2-2,NA,TGTGCCAGCAGCTTAGTAGCGGGGGGCACCGGGGAGCTGTTTTTT,CASSLVAGGTGELFF
NA,TRBV18,TRBJ1-1,NA,TGTGCCAGCTCACCAATCGGGGACGTGAACACTGAAGCTTTCTTT,CASSPIGDVNTEAFF
NA,TRBV4-3,TRBJ2-7,NA,TGCGCCAGCAGCCAAGGGACTGGCAGAACGGGCGAGCAGTACTTC,CASSQGTGRTGEQYF
TRBD1,TRBV9,TRBJ1-4,NA,TGTGCCAGCAGCGCCTGGGACAGTTCTAATGAAAAACTGTTTTTT,CASSAWDSSNEKLFF
NA,TRBV19,TRBJ1-1,NA,TGTGCCAGTAGTATTTGGGGCCGGGGCACTGAAGCTTTCTTT,CASSIWGRGTEAFF
TRBD1,TRBV11-3,TRBJ2-7,NA,TGTGCCAGCGCGGGGATCAGGGGGCCCTACGAGCAGTACTTC,CASAGIRGPYEQYF
NA,TRBV7-9,TRBJ1-3,NA,TGTGCCAGCAGCTTAATGTCAACAGGGCTAAACACCATATATTTT,CASSLMSTGLNTIYF
TRBD2,TRBV3-1/TRBV3-2,TRBJ2-1,NA,TGTGCCAGCAGCCAACTAGCGGGGGGGCAGAATGAGCAGTTCTTC,CASSQLAGGQNEQFF
NA,TRBV5-6,TRBJ1-2,once,TGTGCCAGCAGCCCCGCCACAGCTAACTATGGCTACACCTTC,CASSPATANYGYTF
NA,TRBV7-2,TRBJ2-7,NA,TGTGCCAGCAGCTTAGGGGTTGGACCCTACGAGCAGTACTTC,CASSLGVGPYEQYF
NA,TRBV6-2/TRBV6-3,TRBJ1-2,NA,TGTGCCAGCAGTTTTGGACCCGGGGGAAACACCTTC,CASSFGPGGNTF
NA,TRBV19,TRBJ2-1,NA,TGTGCCAGTAGTAACAATGAGCAGTTCTTC,CASSNNEQFF
NA,TRBV6-5,TRBJ1-2,NA,TGTGCCAGCAGTTACTCGAACTATGGCTACACCTTC,CASSYSNYGYTF
NA,TRBV7-9,TRBJ1-2,NA,TGTGCCAGCAGCTCAAGGGGAAGGGATGGCTACACCTTC,CASSSRGRDGYTF
TRBD1,TRBV7-9,TRBJ1-1,NA,TGTGCCAGCAGCTTGGGACAGGGAGAGAACACTGAAGCTTTCTTT,CASSLGQGENTEAFF
TRBD1,TRBV7-9,TRBJ2-7,NA,TGTGCCAGCAGTGCGCCCGGACAGGTCTCCTACGAGCAGTACTTC,CASSAPGQVSYEQYF
NA,TRBV5-1,TRBJ2-7,NA,TGCGCCAGCAGCTTGGTGGCAGGGGAAGAGCAGTACTTC,CASSLVAGEEQYF
TRBD1,TRBV19,TRBJ2-7,NA,TGTGCCAGTAGTGCTTACACAGGGGAGTACGAGCAGTACTTC,CASSAYTGEYEQYF
NA,TRBV6-6,TRBJ1-3,NA,TGTGCCAGCAGTTATGCGGTCCGCTCTGGAAACACCATATATTTT,CASSYAVRSGNTIYF
NA,TRBV2,TRBJ1-2,NA,TGTGCCAGCCGCCGTGGGGGCTACACCTTC,CASRRGGYTF
TRBD1,TRBV5-8,TRBJ2-7,NA,TGTGCCAGCAGCGGGGGGACAGGGTACGAGCAGTACTTC,CASSGGTGYEQYF
NA,TRBV3-1/TRBV3-2,TRBJ2-5,NA,TGTGCCAGCAGCGAATGGCTTCTTCCGGAGACCCAGTACTTC,CASSEWLLPETQYF
NA,TRBV19,TRBJ2-7,NA,TGTGCCAGTAGGCTGGCGGGATCGTACGAGCAGTACTTC,CASRLAGSYEQYF
NA,TRBV28,TRBJ1-5,NA,TGTGCCAGCACCACAGGGATGGCTGGCAATCAGCCCCAGCATTTT,CASTTGMAGNQPQHF
TRBD2,TRBV28,TRBJ2-1,NA,TGTGCCAGCAGTTCCCTGCTAGCGGGAGGGATCTACAATGAGCAGTTCTTC,CASSSLLAGGIYNEQFF
TRBD2,TRBV9,TRBJ2-3,once,TGTGCCAGCAGCCAGACTAGCGTGAGCACAGATACGCAGTATTTT,CASSQTSVSTDTQYF
NA,TRBV7-6,TRBJ1-1,NA,TGTGCCAGCAGCTTCGATGGGGGGGCCGGAGCTGAAGCTTTCTTT,CASSFDGGAGAEAFF
TRBD2,TRBV7-4,TRBJ2-3,NA,TGTGCCAGCAGCCCTGCCTCACTAGCGGGGGAAAGCACAGATACGCAGTATTTT,CASSPASLAGESTDTQYF
NA,TRBV18,TRBJ2-7,NA,TGTGCCAGCTCACCGTCCCGGGACTACGAGCAGTACTTC,CASSPSRDYEQYF